This T cell receptor beta chain stems from a study of shared clonotypes between healthy human individuals. Study observations and caveats: Relative to clonotypes present in all four donors, those not shared had lower generation probabilities.

The CDR3 runs 15 residues. Germline CDR1 and CDR2: ENHRY and SYGVKD. Trimming stripped 3 bases from V and 3 bases from J, with 15 bases between. Worth noting for this clone: Its antigen is undetermined.

The protocol was immunoSEQ multiplex PCR, while the TCRdb copy is restricted to in-frame clones and leaves out a portion. The sample yields 550,000 to 700,000 clones, more than 70% seen once. This rearrangement joins TRBV10-3 to TRBJ2-7; TRBD2 is a possible D gene (5 bases). Sequenced: memory CD4+ T cells sorted from blood. Sample subset: CD45RA-negative fraction. This receptor was obtained from a woman aged 30 to 39 in good health. This chain's CDR3 is CAISDRTGNIYEQYF. In DNA form, the CDR3 reads TGTGCCATCAGTGATCGAACGGGGAATATCTACGAGCAGTACTTC.